This entry lists 11 T cell receptor beta chains sequenced from one sample in a study of cytomegalovirus exposure and HLA in healthy donors. The PCR made use of 60 Vbeta and 13 Jbeta primers. Repertoires were generated with immunoSEQ multiplex PCR, while TCRdb's copy carries only in-frame clones and drops some. The sample yields some 160,000 clones, around 73% seen once. The sequencing sample was made of PBMCs. The receptors shown here come from a male donor in good health and CMV-seronegative.

The chain links TRBV7-9 to TRBJ2-3, with TRBD2 matching over 15 bases. Germline trimming cut 5 bases from V and 3 bases from J; bases unmatched to any gene: 3. Germline V gives CDR1 SEHNR, CDR2 FQNEAQ (reference sequence). The CDR3 is made up of 16 amino acids. CDR3 in DNA: TGTGCCAGCAGCCGGACTAGCGGGGGGGGAACAGATACGCAGTATTTT. As protein: CASSRTSGGGTDTQYF.

The chain employs TRBV7-3 and TRBJ2-5; the match to TRBD1 covers 7 bases. Near its end, the DNA agrees better with TRBJ2-7, so the J call may be wrong. Germline V gives CDR1 SGHTA, CDR2 FQGTGA. The CDR3 sequence is 13 residues long. The CDR3 nucleotides are TGTGCCAGCACCCCGGGACAGACTTACGAGCAGTACTTC. It is translated as CASTPGQTYEQYF.

The gene calls are TRBV7-2 and TRBJ2-7; 7 bases agree with TRBD2. Germline V gene data show CDR1 as SGHTA and CDR2 as FQGNSA. V shed 3 bases and J 6 bases; nucleotides not matched to a gene: 5. The CDR3 length is 13 residues. The CDR3 DNA sequence: TGTGCCAGCAGCTTTTCCGGGACTACCGAGCAGTACTTC. Translated: CASSFSGTTEQYF.

The chain employs TRBV6-5 and TRBJ2-1, with 7 bases aligning to TRBD2. Germline V CDR1 and CDR2: MNHEY, SVGAGI. The CDR3 is made up of 14 amino acids. V was clipped by 8 bases and J by 1 base; unmatched bases: 5. This chain's CDR3 is CASRGSGSYNEQFF. In DNA, the CDR3 is TGTGCCAGCCGCGGGAGTGGTTCCTACAATGAGCAGTTCTTC.

V is TRBV7-9 and J is TRBJ2-1; D is unresolved. There are 15 residues in the CDR3. Looked up from germline, CDR1 is SEHNR and CDR2 is FQNEAQ (reference sequence). V gave up 3 bases and J gave up 2 bases, with 11 bases separating them. The CDR3 region has the DNA TGTGCCAGCAGCTTTGCCGGGTTTGCCTACAATGAGCAGTTCTTC. This gives the protein CASSFAGFAYNEQFF.

The rearrangement uses TRBV11-2 and TRBJ2-7; D perhaps matches TRBD1 (7 bases). This CDR3 contains 14 residues. Germline-derived CDR1 and CDR2 are SGHAT and FQNNGV. V lost 6 bases to trimming and J lost 2 bases, with 14 bases between them. CDR3 in DNA: TGTGCCAGCAGTCCCAGGGGGAGGCCCTACGAGCAGTACTTC. Protein product: CASSPRGRPYEQYF.

This sequence joins TRBV2 and TRBJ2-7, with 8 bases identical to TRBD2. V lost 7 bases to trimming and J lost 3 bases; unmatched junction nucleotides: 5. CDR3 length: 13 amino acids. CDR1 and CDR2 from the germline V gene are SNHLY and FYNNEI. CDR3 nucleotide sequence: TGTGCCAGCACCCCGGGAGGGGGCTACGAGCAGTACTTC. Residues: CASTPGGGYEQYF.

The CDR3 loop reads CASSQDTNSLYGYTF. For the CDR3, the DNA is TGCGCCAGCAGCCAAGATACCAACAGCCTCTATGGCTACACCTTC. The chain combines TRBV4-1 with TRBJ1-2; no clear D gene. Germline CDR1 MGHRA, CDR2 YSYEKL. CDR3 length: 15 amino acids. Trimming cost V 0 bases and J 4 bases, with 12 bases left between them.

The V gene is TRBV7-9, the J gene TRBJ1-2; TRBD1 aligns across 8 bases. Germline values: CDR1 SEHNR, CDR2 FQNEAQ (reference sequence). The CDR3 sequence is 14 residues long. The junction had 0 bases not matched to a gene; V was cut back by 3 bases and J by 0 bases. In nucleotides, the CDR3 is TGTGCCAGCAGCTTGACAGGGGCTAACTATGGCTACACCTTC. Its translation is CASSLTGANYGYTF.

This clone has only a few counts. The chain has TRBV7-9 and TRBJ1-2; tentative D call: TRBD1 (6 bases). The CDR3 has 13 residues. The germline gives CDR1 SEHNR, CDR2 FQNEAQ (reference sequence). Deletions cut 5 bases from V and 2 bases from J, with 9 bases between. CDR3 nucleotides: TGTGCCAGCAGCGCTACAGGGAACTATGGCTACACCTTC. Amino acid sequence: CASSATGNYGYTF.

The rearrangement joins TRBV7-6 to TRBJ2-4, with TRBD2 as a possible D gene (7 bases). Per the germline V gene, CDR1 is SGHVS and CDR2 is FNYEAQ. The CDR3 extends over 14 amino acids. Deletions cut 8 bases from V and 3 bases from J, with 14 bases between. In DNA, the CDR3 is TGTGCCAGCTTAGGGGGGGTTGGCAAAAACATTCAGTACTTC. This gives the protein CASLGGVGKNIQYF.